One T cell receptor beta chain is described in this entry. Its antigen is unknown. These data belong to a study of cytomegalovirus exposure and HLA in healthy donors. Study overall: The same platform as the roughly 700 first-cohort repertoires was used for the roughly 130 validation repertoires, a later analysis reported.

The CDR3 contains 13 residues. V was clipped by 0 bases and J by 13 bases; unmatched bases: 6. Germline lookup yields CDR1 LGHNA and CDR2 YSLEER. The donors were members of the approximately 130-subject validation cohort (separate from the roughly 670-subject first cohort). Study-wide results and limits: Associated with cytomegalovirus, according to the listing, were around 170 TCR beta chains. Most TCR sequences proved rare, with some public TCRs found in many donors.

Sequencing used immunoSEQ multiplex PCR; TCRdb keeps in-frame clones, though not all of them. The sample lists over 250,000 clones; 70% to 90% were seen once. The chain employs TRBV4-3 and TRBJ2-1, with 7 bases lining up with TRBD2. The source is a woman aged 18 to 35 in good health and CMV-seronegative. The sample comprised PBMCs. The chain's CDR3 is CASSQDAGVLQFF. CDR3 DNA: TGCGCCAGCAGCCAAGACGCGGGGGTCCTTCAGTTCTTC.